This T cell receptor (beta chain) was found in a study of human T cells and chemical hapten exposure (dated by TCRdb to about 2021). At the level of the whole study: For sensitization, 2% DPC in acetone was applied to a roughly 2 cm by roughly 2 cm area of upper inner arm skin. Patients additionally received weekly therapeutic DPC doses to the scalp throughout the roughly 25-week study period. Patch testing on the upper back used Finn chambers containing 0.01% DPC, with scoring done after 6 days according to International Contact Dermatitis Research Group standards. The mostly female patient cohort included alopecia areata with under or over 50% scalp involvement, alopecia totalis and alopecia universalis. Libraries were pooled for sequencing, and variation in per-sample TCR yields was attributed mainly to small differences in library volumes within the pool. The study tracked peripheral blood TCR repertoire changes in vivo during primary and secondary sensitization to the hapten diphenylcyclopropenone (DPC) in alopecia patients. Blood samples were taken from patients before sensitization (week 0) and at 2, 6 and about 24 weeks after DPC sensitization. Approximately 28 alopecia patients gave blood for TCR sequencing at one to four time points (pre-sensitization, 2, 6 and 24 weeks).

The library came from RACE. The sample was run on a NextSeq 500. During library preparation, unique molecular identifiers were attached to individual cDNA molecules so that TCRs could be counted quantitatively and reproducibly. Each blood RNA sample was used to sequence both TCR alpha and TCR beta chains. The study's processing was this. Samples had a median of about 96,000 TCRs, with a range from about 20,000 to 690,600. V, J and CDR3 annotation of the TCR reads was carried out using the Decombinator software suite. To make PS versus PT1 abundance plots, every sample was subsampled to the same number of TCRs (28,000). TCRs were defined as expanded if absent before sensitization and observed at least eight times at the 2-week time point. Starting from the raw public reads, TCRdb applied fastp trimming at Q25, assembled clones with MiXCR and retained in-frame beta chains. One record per CDR3 amino acid sequence lists the most common genes and DNA. The V and J calls come from TCRdb's annotation, not from the publication. A total of around 77,000 distinct CDR3 sequences appear in this sample, around 10% of them only once. The ten largest account for 3% to 4% of the sample.

The time point label, as the study defines it: patch test 1, 2 weeks after DPC sensitization. The sample's treatment or condition, from its label and the paper: therapeutic diphenylcyclopropenone sensitization with weekly scalp DPC. At each patch-test visit, blood was drawn before the patch test was applied. To be eligible, patients had to be aged 18 to 70, diagnosed with alopecia and judged suitable for DPC therapy, while pregnant patients were excluded. Total RNA was isolated from unfractionated whole blood collected in Tempus Blood RNA tubes. On the study overall, not on this receptor specifically: Alopecia, a presumed autoimmune disease, was present in all patients, so the immune response of the patients might differ from that of healthy individuals. The number of TCRs above 1 in 1000 frequency did not change with DPC sensitization; there was no evidence of global repertoire structure alterations. A positive correlation was found between the number of PT1 expanded TCRs and patch test score, with significance reached at thresholds 8, 16 and 32 but not 4. Repeated subsampling changed both the strength of the expansion versus patch-test correlation and the threshold at which that correlation became significant. Compared with pre-sensitization or healthy control sets, expanded TCRs formed significantly more large CDR3 similarity clusters, which is consistent with antigen-driven responses.

Points on this clonotype: Its antigen specificity is not known. The sample holds no much larger clone one base away, and base qualities are not on file.

The CDR3 numbers 15 residues from cysteine through phenylalanine. Here the CDR3 DNA is all that survives: 45 bases in frame from base 1. From V the trimming removes 6 bases and from J it removes 4 bases, while the gene matches leave 11 bases of the junction unaccounted for. This specimen was whole blood, taken in connection with sensitization to the hapten diphenylcyclopropenone (DPC). This receptor chain uses TRBV12-3 or TRBV12-4 and TRBJ2-5, with 7 central nucleotides matching TRBD2. The TCR originated in a woman between 35 and 50 years old with alopecia areata. Some clones in this sample may be carry-over from other donors' samples. The CDR3 reads CASSRSGGRGETQYF. The sequence in DNA is TGTGCCAGCAGCCGATCGGGGGGACGAGGAGAGACCCAGTACTTC.